The 5 T cell receptor beta chains below come from one sample, sequenced in a study of blood T cell repertoires in COVID-19. Sequencing was performed with immunoSEQ multiplex PCR; in TCRdb, only in-frame clones are kept and a portion is missing. The sample includes 150,000 or so clones, about 80% of them seen just once. The source material was peripheral blood. The receptor source for this set is a woman in her sixties or seventies with acute or convalescent COVID-19.

The genes are TRBV3-1 (or the pseudogene TRBV3-2) and TRBJ1-1; D gene uncertain. V was cut by 0 bases and J by 8 bases, with 7 bases left in between. CDR3 length equals 12 residues. CDR1 and CDR2 from the germline V gene are LGHDT and YNNKEL (reference sequence). As DNA, the CDR3 is TGTGCCAGCAGCCAAGATGTCGGGGAAGCTTTCTTT. It is translated as CASSQDVGEAFF.

In its sample, this clone was seen a few times. The chain carries TRBV21-1 and TRBJ1-5; the table's D gene call, TRBD1, was not cross checked with the DNA. TRBV21-1 corresponds to a pseudogene. The CDR3 consists of 18 residues. CDR3 DNA: TGTGCCAGCAGCGACCGGGACACGAGCGTTTATAGCAATCAGCCCCAGCATTTT. It specifies CASSDRDTSVYSNQPQHF.

The V gene is TRBV28, the J gene TRBJ2-3; TRBD1 might be the D (7 bases). V was trimmed by 8 bases and J by 4 bases, leaving 19 bases between them. Germline V CDR1 and CDR2: MDHEN, SYDVKM. This CDR3 is built from 15 residues. CDR3 amino acids: CASSSGGIRADTQYF. CDR3 in DNA: TGTGCCAGCTCATCAGGGGGGATACGGGCAGATACGCAGTATTTT.

V is TRBV29-1 and J is TRBJ2-1, with 7 bases aligning to TRBD1. Trimming cost V 4 bases and J 7 bases; bases outside gene matches: 7. Germline CDR1 SQVTM, CDR2 ANQGSEA. The CDR3 is 13 amino acids. The CDR3 here is CSVAQGVRNEQFF. DNA for the CDR3: TGCAGCGTTGCGCAGGGGGTACGGAATGAGCAGTTCTTC.

V is TRBV15 and J is TRBJ2-7; the match to TRBD2 covers 7 bases. This CDR3 has 15 residues. After removal of 3 bases from V and 3 bases from J, the junction contained 8 bases not matched to a gene. Germline V lookup: CDR1 LNHNV, CDR2 YYDKDF (reference sequence). This CDR3 reads CATSSMPGTNYEQYF. In nucleotides, the CDR3 is TGTGCCACCAGCAGCATGCCCGGGACTAACTACGAGCAGTACTTC. The full variable domain, in which reference TRBV15 and TRBJ2-7 provide the parts outside the CDR3, is DAMVIQNPRYQVTQFGKPVTLSCSQTLNHNVMYWYQQKSSQAPKLLFHYYDKDFNNEADTPDNFQSRRPNTSFCFLDIRSPGLGDTAMYLCATSSMPGTNYEQYFGPGTRLTVT.